Reported below is one TCR beta chain. Its antigen remains unidentified. It may be a read error: a sequence one base away is much more abundant. The conserved phenylalanine or tryptophan is not found at the CDR3 terminus, so this likely reflects a read error. This sample was taken from a study of breast tumors, draining lymph nodes, adjacent tissues. General study results and limits: Tumor repertoires ranked between lymph nodes and nontumor tissue in diversity, with V and J gene preferences. Luminal-like breast cancer showed significantly greater tumor-nontumor repertoire similarity than basal-like breast cancer did. Data only fit, rather than demonstrated, lymph node origin of most tumor T cells. Most tumor T cells seemingly derive from lymph node, then expand in tumor.

TCRdb used MiXCR to reprocess the multiplex PCR reads, holding one entry per CDR3 protein. The data contain roughly 130,000 distinct CDR3 sequences, 15% to 20% of them seen just once; the ten biggest clones take up 3.5% to 4.5%. Breast cancer patients provided tissue from their axillary draining lymph nodes. In germline, CDR1 is LNHDA, CDR2 SQIVND (reference sequence). V was trimmed by 1 base and J by 6 bases, leaving 10 bases between them. The CDR3 runs 13 residues. The origin of this receptor is a female donor with breast cancer. Some clones in this sample may be carry-over from other donors' samples. This chain uses TRBV19 with TRBJ2-7; perhaps TRBD1 as D (5 bases). The sequencing sample was made of axillary lymph node tissue. The CDR3 loop reads CASSIAAGIEQYL. The CDR3 DNA reads as TGTGCCAGTAGTATAGCGGCAGGGATCGAGCAGTACCTC.